This T cell receptor beta chain was obtained from a study of blood T cell repertoires in COVID-19. For the study at large: Samples came from the United States, Italy and Spain, spanning acute and convalescent COVID-19. PBMCs, B-cell-depleted T cells, or T cells provided the cDNA or gDNA that made up the material.

Authors' data handling: Cell counts per sample came from amplifying reference gene primers. The assay was immunoSEQ multiplex PCR, and TCRdb's table has in-frame clones only and misses some. The V and J calls and clone size come from that table; D and trimming were worked out from the DNA. The sample lists over 400,000 clones; roughly 85% were seen once. Specimen: peripheral blood. The TCR comes from a human donor in a cohort sampled during active COVID-19.

The CDR3 here is CASTRADRYNEQFF. The CDR3 DNA sequence: TGTGCCAGCACCCGGGCGGACAGATACAATGAGCAGTTCTTC. The V call is TRBV28, the J call TRBJ2-1, with D possibly matching TRBD1 (6 bases). The CDR3 runs 14 residues. V shed 7 bases and J shed 4 bases, with 14 bases lying between them. Germline CDR1 is MDHEN and CDR2 is SYDVKM.